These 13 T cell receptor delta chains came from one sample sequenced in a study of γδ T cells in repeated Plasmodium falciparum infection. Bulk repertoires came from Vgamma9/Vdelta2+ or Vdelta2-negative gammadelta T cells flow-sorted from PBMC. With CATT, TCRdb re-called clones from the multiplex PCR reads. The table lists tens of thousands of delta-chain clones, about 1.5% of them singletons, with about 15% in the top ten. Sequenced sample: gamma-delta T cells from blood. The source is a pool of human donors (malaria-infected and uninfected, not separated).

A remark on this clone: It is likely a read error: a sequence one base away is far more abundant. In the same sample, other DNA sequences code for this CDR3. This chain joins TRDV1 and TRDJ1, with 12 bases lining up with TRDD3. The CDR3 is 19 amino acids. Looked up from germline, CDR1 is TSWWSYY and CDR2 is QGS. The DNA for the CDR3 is TGTGCTCTTGGGGAACTTCCCTACTGGGGGATACTCATGACCGATAAACTCATCTTC. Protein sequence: CALGELPYWGILMTDKLIF.

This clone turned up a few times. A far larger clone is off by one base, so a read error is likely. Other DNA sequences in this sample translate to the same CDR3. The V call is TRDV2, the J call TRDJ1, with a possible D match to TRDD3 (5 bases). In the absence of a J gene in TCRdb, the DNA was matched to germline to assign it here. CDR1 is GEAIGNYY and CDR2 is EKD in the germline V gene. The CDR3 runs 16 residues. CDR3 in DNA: TGCGCCTGTGACACCGTAGGGGCTGGGTACTCCGATAAACTCATCTTT. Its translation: CACDTVGAGYSDKLIF.

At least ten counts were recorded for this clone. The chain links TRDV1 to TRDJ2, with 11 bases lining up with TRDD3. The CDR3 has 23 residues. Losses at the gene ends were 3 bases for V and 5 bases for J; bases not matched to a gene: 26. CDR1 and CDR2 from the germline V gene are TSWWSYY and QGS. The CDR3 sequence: CALGDRRLYVYPVYWGITAQLFF. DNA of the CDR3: TGTGCTCTTGGGGATCGCCGGTTGTACGTATACCCCGTCTACTGGGGGATAACAGCACAACTCTTCTTT.

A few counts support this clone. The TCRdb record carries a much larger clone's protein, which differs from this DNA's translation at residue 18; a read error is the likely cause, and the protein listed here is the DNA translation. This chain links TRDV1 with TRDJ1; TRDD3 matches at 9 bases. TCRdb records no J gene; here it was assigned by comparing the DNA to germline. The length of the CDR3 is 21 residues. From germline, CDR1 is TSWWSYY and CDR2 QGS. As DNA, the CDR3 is TGTGCTCTTGGGGAACTCATCCCTTTGGGACGCTGTACTGGGGGACCAGATAGACTCATCTTT. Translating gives CALGELIPLGRCTGGPDRLIF.

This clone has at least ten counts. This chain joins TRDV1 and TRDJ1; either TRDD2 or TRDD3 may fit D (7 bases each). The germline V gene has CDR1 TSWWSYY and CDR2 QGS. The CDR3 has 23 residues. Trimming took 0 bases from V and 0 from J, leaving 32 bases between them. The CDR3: CALGELYPFLPFWGSAYTDKLIF. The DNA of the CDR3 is TGTGCTCTTGGGGAACTTTACCCCTTCCTTCCGTTCTGGGGGTCCGCGTACACCGATAAACTCATCTTT.

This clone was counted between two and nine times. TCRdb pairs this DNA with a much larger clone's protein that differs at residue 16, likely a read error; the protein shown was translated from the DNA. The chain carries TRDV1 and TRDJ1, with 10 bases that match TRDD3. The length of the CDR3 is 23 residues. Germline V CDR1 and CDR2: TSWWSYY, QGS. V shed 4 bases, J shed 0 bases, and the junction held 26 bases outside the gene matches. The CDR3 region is CALGGTSAPLLYWGISYTDKLIF. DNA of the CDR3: TGTGCTCTTGGGGGTACTTCCGCTCCTTTACTCTACTGGGGGATTAGTTACACCGATAAACTCATCTTT.

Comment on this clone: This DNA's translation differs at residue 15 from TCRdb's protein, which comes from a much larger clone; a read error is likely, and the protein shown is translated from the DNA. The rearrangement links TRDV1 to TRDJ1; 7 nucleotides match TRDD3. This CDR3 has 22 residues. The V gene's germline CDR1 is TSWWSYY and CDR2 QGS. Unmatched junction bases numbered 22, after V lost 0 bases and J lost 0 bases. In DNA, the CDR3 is TGTGCTCTTGGGGAACTAGTCTTATCCTGCGCCTTGGGGGACACAAACACCGATAAACTCATCTTT. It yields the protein CALGELVLSCALGDTNTDKLIF.

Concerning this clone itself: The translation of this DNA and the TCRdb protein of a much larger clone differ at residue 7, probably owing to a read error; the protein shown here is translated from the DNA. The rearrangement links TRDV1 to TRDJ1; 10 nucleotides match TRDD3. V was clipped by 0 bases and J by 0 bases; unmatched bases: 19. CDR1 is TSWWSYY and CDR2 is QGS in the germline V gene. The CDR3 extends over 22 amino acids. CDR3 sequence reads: CALGELGYNVLLGDAYTDKLIF. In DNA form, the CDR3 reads TGTGCTCTTGGGGAACTAGGCTACAACGTCTTACTGGGGGATGCTTACACCGATAAACTCATCTTT.

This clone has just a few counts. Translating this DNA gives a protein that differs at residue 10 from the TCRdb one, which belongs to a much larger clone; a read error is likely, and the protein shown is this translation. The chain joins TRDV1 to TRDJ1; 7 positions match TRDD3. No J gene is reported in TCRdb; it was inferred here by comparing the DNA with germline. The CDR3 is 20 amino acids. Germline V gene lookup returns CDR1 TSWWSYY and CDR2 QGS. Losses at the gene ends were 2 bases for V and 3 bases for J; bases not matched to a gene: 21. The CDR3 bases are TGTGCTCTTGGGGAATGGGGGAGGTCCTCGGCCCGACTCAGAGCCGATAAACTCATCTTT. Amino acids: CALGEWGRSSARLRADKLIF.

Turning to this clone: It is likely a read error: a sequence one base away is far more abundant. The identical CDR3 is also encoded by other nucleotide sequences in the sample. CDR3 nucleotides: TGTGCTCTTGGGGAACTTAAGGGGGGATACAAGACCCTAAGCCTCACTTTGACAGCGCAACTCTTCTTT. This codes for CALGELKGGYKTLSLTLTAQLFF. The rearrangement uses TRDV1 and TRDJ2; TRDD3 matches at 9 bases. Germline CDR1 is TSWWSYY and CDR2 is QGS. There are 23 residues in the CDR3.

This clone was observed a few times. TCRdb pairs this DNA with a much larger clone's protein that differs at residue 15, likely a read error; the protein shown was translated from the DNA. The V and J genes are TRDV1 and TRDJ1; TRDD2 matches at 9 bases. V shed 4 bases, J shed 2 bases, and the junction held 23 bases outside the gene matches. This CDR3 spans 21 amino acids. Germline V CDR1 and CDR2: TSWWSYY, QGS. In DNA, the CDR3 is TGTGCTCTTGGGGGGTTCGCCTTCCTACGGTTTACTGGGGACCATACCGATAAACTCATCTTT. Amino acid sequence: CALGGFAFLRFTGDHTDKLIF.

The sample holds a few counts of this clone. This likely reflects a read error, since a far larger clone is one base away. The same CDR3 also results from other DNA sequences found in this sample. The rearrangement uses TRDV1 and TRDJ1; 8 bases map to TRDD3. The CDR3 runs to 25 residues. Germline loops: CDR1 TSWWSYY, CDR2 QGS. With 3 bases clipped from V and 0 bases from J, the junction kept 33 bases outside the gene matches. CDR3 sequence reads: CALGDLRPSRTYWGSPPVNTDKLIF. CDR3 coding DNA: TGTGCTCTTGGGGACCTACGGCCCTCCCGAACCTACTGGGGGTCTCCCCCCGTGAACACCGATAAACTCATCTTT.

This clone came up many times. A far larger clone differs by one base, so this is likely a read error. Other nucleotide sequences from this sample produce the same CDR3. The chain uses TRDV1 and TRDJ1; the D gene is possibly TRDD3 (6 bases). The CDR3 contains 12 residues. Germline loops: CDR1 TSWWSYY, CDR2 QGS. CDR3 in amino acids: CALGMGADKLIF. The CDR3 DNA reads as TGTGCTCTTGGGATGGGGGCCGATAAACTTATCTTT.